This TCR beta chain was sequenced in a study of blood T cell repertoires in COVID-19 (dated by TCRdb to about 2020). Looking at the study overall: The collaborator samples originated in the United States, Italy and Spain and spanned the acute and convalescent phases of COVID-19. The material from the prospective study consisted of cDNA or gDNA derived from T cells, B-cell-depleted T cells, or PBMCs. Deeply sampled blood TCRbeta repertoires from subjects exposed to, actively infected with, or recovered from COVID-19 were included in the dataset. The repertoires were released in a freely available public database intended as a resource for research on the immune response to SARS-CoV-2. The samples were drawn from the first 160 participants of the ongoing ImmuneRACE study and from about 1,200 subjects provided by 6 global collaborators. Nearly every sample came with metadata listing a de-identified subject ID, COVID-19 status, age in years and sex. Where available, HLA class I and class II types were obtained from metadata supplied by the sample provider rather than from assay-based typing. The research as a whole found: How much clinical and demographic metadata was included differed by source and by participant, and the metadata was provided uncurated.

TCRbeta CDR3 regions were amplified from genomic DNA by means of the immunoSEQ Assay, a bias-controlled multiplex PCR. Per the source publication's procedure: Nucleated cell counts per sample were estimated from amplification of reference gene primers within the assay. Sequence reads were collapsed and filtered to measure the absolute abundance of every unique TCRbeta CDR3 rearrangement. Productive Simpson clonality was computed per sample as the square root of Simpson's diversity index over productive rearrangements. The clones in this table, taken by TCRdb from immuneACCESS, are in-frame only. Not every clone is retained; where verified, under half of the shortfall comes from an unresolved V gene, and the cause of the rest is unknown. V and J calls and clone size are as listed in that table; D and trimming were resolved from the DNA. For this sample the table gives tens of thousands of clones, of which around 72% were detected only once. 20% to 25% of the sample is taken by the ten largest.

CDR1 is given as MNHNY and CDR2 as SVGAGI, both from the germline V gene (reference sequence). V is cut by 2 bases and J by 7 bases, and the space between the germline ends is 15 bases. The CDR3 sequence holds 15 residues, the cysteine and phenylalanine included. Only the CDR3 DNA is retained, 45 bases long and in frame from the first base. Collaborating institutions collected whole blood in K2EDTA tubes following their own protocols. Collaborator samples were shipped for TCRbeta analysis as frozen whole blood, isolated PBMCs, or DNA extracted from either sample type. This clone was seen only a few times. What antigen it recognizes has not been identified. Base qualities are not recorded, but no much larger clone differs from it by a single base.

The rearranged chain carries TRBV6-6 and TRBJ1-5; the D region possibly corresponds to TRBD1 (6 bases align). The clonotype was recovered from an older woman in a cohort sampled during active or convalescent COVID-19. The sample consisted of peripheral blood. The CDR3 in this case is CASSYTGQGYQPQHF. The DNA is as follows: TGTGCCAGCAGTTACACGGGACAAGGATACCAGCCCCAGCATTTT.